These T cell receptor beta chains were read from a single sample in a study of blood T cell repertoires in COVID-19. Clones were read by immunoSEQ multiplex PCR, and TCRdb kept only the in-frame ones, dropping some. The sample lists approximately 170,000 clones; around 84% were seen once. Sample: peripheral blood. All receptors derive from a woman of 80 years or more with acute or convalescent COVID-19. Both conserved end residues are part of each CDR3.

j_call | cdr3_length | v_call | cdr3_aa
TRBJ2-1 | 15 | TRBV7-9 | CASSPGQSTYNEQFF
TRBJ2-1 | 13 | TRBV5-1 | CASSSELAGGLFF
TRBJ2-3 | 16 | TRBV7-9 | CASSPRTASRGDTQYF
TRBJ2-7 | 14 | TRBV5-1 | CASSLRQGAYEQYF
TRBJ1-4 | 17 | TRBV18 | CASSQSSQGLTNEKLFF
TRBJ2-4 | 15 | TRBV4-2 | CASSLSGTTQNIQYF
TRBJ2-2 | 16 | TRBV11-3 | CASSLVLAGDTGELFF
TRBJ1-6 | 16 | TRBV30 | CAWSVELGARNSPLHF
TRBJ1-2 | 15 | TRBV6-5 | CASSYSPGSNYGYTF
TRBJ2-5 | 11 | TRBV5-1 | CASSSVETQYF
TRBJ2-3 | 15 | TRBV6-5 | CASSLTGTGSDTQYF
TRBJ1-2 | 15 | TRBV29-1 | CSVESSGTGIDGYTF
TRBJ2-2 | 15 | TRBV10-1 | CASSHGRENTGELFF
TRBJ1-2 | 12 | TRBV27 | CASRAGGGGYTF
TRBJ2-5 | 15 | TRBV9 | CASSPGTGVKETQYF
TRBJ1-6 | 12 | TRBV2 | CAGRRDNSPLHF
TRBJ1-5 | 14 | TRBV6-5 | CASSYSRTNQPQHF
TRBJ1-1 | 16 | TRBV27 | CASSFSGAGTYTEAFF
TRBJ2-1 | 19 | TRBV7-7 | CASSLAGLAGSLSYNEQFF
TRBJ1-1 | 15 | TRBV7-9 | CASSTRQFQNTEAFF
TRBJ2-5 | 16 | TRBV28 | CASSFPVAGNKETQYF
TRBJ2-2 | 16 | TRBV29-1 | CSVPRTSGYNTGELFF
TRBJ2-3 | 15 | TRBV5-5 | CASSLGAGGADTQYF
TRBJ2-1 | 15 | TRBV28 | CATLQGGSSYNEQFF
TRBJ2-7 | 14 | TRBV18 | CASSPPSRGDEQYF
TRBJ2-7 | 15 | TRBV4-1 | CASSQERLAGGEQYF
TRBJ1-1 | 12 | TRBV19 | CASSGRRTEAFF
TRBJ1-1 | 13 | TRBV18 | CASSPDKNTEAFF
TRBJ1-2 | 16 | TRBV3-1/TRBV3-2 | CASSGSGSRVYYGYTF
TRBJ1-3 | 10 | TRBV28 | CASSSSVLHF
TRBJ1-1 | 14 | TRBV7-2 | CASSIQGLVTEAFF
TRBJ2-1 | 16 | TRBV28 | CASSIGGQGRLNEQFF
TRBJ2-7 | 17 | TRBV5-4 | CASSFLKSGGFSYEQYF
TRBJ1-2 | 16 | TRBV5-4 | CASTNSRQTGGTGYTF
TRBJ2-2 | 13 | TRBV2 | CASRKTGAGELFF
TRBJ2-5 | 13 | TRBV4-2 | CASSQNGAETQYF
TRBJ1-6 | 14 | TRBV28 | CASSRQGGNSPLHF